This TCR beta chain was captured by sequencing in a study of T-cell memory formation after mild COVID-19. Regarding the study as a whole: There were some responding clones in pre-infection memory, which suggested that cross-reactive memory had joined.

Constant-segment-primed 5'RACE gave TCR alpha and TCR beta cDNA libraries with sample barcodes and UMIs. MiXCR, applied by TCRdb to the 5' RACE reads, yields one record per CDR3 protein. The table has 250,000 to 350,000 distinct CDR3 sequences, roughly a fifth seen once. This clonotype was detected a few times. The antigen is unknown. The sequence derives from a man in his late teens or twenties who had mild COVID-19 (a few samples of this study predate the infection). Cell type and time point are not known. The sample taken for sequencing was PBMCs or a T cell subset sorted from them (not recorded which).

The CDR3 reads CASSSRAGGSEQFF. The CDR3, as DNA: TGTGCCAGCAGCTCAAGAGCGGGGGGGAGTGAGCAGTTCTTC. This chain joins TRBV7-3 and TRBJ2-1, with 10 bases identical to TRBD2. With 4 bases clipped from V and 9 bases from J, the junction kept 6 bases outside the gene matches. Germline assignment: CDR1 SGHTA and CDR2 FQGTGA. This CDR3 is built from 14 residues.